Each of the 23 T cell receptor beta chains below was sequenced from the same sample in a study of PD-1 and CTLA-4 blockade in melanoma. The protocol was immunoSEQ multiplex PCR, while the TCRdb copy is restricted to in-frame clones and leaves out a portion. The sample holds tens of thousands of clones, about 87% seen once. The sample here was CD8+ T cells from peripheral blood, taken from a patient given anti-PD-1 treatment. The receptors originated from a human donor with melanoma.

The chain joins TRBV2 to TRBJ1-4; the D gene is possibly TRBD1 (6 bases). This CDR3 contains 17 residues. The germline CDR1 and CDR2 sequences are SNHLY and FYNNEI. The V and J ends lost 0 bases and 2 bases respectively, with 13 bases between them. In nucleotides, the CDR3 is TGTGCCAGCAGTGAAGCGTCCGGGGGCTCGACTAATGAAAAACTGTTTTTT. Translation gives CASSEASGGSTNEKLFF. The full variable domain, its missing parts supplied by reference TRBV2 and TRBJ1-4, is EPEVTQTPSHQVTQMGQEVILRCVPISNHLYFYWYRQILGQKVEFLVSFYNNEISEKSEIFDDQFSVERPDGSNFTLKIRSTKLEDSAMYFCASSEASGGSTNEKLFFGSGTQLSVL.

This clone occurred a few times. This rearrangement joins TRBV6-2 or TRBV6-3 to TRBJ1-2; no definite D call. Germline V gives CDR1 MNHEY, CDR2 SVGEGT. The CDR3 length is 13 residues. Trimming stripped 3 bases from V and 5 bases from J, with 10 bases between. As DNA, the CDR3 is TGTGCCAGCAGTTATAGCCCAGCTTATGGCTACACCTTC. Its translation: CASSYSPAYGYTF.

A few counts support this clone. The chain couples TRBV28 to TRBJ2-1, with 9 bases aligning to TRBD2. V lost 6 bases and J lost 6; bases outside the gene matches: 6. CDR3 length: 14 residues. Per germline, CDR1 MDHEN and CDR2 SYDVKM. The CDR3 loop is CASRPLAGLNEQFF. CDR3 nucleotide sequence: TGTGCCAGCAGGCCCCTAGCGGGGCTCAATGAGCAGTTCTTC.

This chain connects TRBV4-2 to TRBJ1-1; the D gene is possibly TRBD1 (6 bases). The germline CDR1 and CDR2 sequences are LGHNA and YNFKEQ. The CDR3 is made up of 14 amino acids. Trimming stripped 7 bases from V and 1 base from J, with 13 bases between. The CDR3 region is CASTTTGANTEAFF. The CDR3 DNA reads TGTGCCAGCACCACGACAGGCGCGAACACTGAAGCTTTCTTT.

CDR3 nucleotide sequence: TGTGCCAGCAGCCTGAGACCGTCCGAGCAGTACTTC. As protein: CASSLRPSEQYF. J is TRBJ2-7 and V is TRBV7-9; unclear D gene. The V end lost 5 bases, the J end lost 6 bases, and 11 bases lay between the germline ends. The CDR3 covers 12 residues. Germline CDR1 reads SEHNR; CDR2 reads FQNEAQ (reference sequence).

This clone was seen a single time. The chain recombines TRBV27 with TRBJ1-5; no clear D. CDR1 is MNHEY and CDR2 is SMNVEV in the germline V gene (reference sequence). The germline V and J ends were trimmed by 4 bases and 7 bases, with 11 bases remaining between them. The CDR3 is 13 amino acids. Here the CDR3 reads CASSSNPKQPQHF. In DNA, the CDR3 is TGTGCCAGCAGTTCTAACCCCAAGCAGCCCCAGCATTTT.

The CDR3 bases are TGTGCCAGCAGTTTTGGCGGGGGCCAAGGGCAGTACTTC. It codes for CASSFGGGQGQYF. This chain connects TRBV28 to TRBJ2-7, with D possibly being TRBD2 (7 bases). V was clipped by 3 bases and J by 9 bases, with 15 bases between them. This CDR3 region has 13 residues. Looked up from germline, CDR1 is MDHEN and CDR2 is SYDVKM.

The chain uses TRBV28 and TRBJ2-5, with 7 nucleotides matching TRBD1. In germline, CDR1 is MDHEN, CDR2 SYDVKM. This CDR3 contains 15 residues. V dropped 3 bases and J dropped 3; count of bases not matched to a gene: 7. The CDR3 sequence: CASSFPPGQEETQYF. In DNA form, the CDR3 reads TGTGCCAGCAGTTTTCCCCCCGGACAGGAAGAGACCCAGTACTTC. Together with reference TRBV28 and TRBJ2-5, the CDR3 gives the full variable domain: DVKVTQSSRYLVKRTGEKVFLECVQDMDHENMFWYRQDPGLGLRLIYFSYDVKMKEKGDIPEGYSVSREKKERFSLILESASTNQTSMYLCASSFPPGQEETQYFGPGTRLLVL.

For this clone: A junction boundary mismatches the germline segment, possibly from a read error. The chain joins TRBV19 to TRBJ2-3; the match to TRBD2 covers 9 bases. The CDR3 length is 16 residues. The V gene's germline CDR1 is LNHDA and CDR2 SQIVND (reference sequence). CDR3 bases: TGTGCCAGTAGCATGGGTCTAGCGGGACACACAGATGCGCAGTATTTT. The encoded protein is CASSMGLAGHTDAQYF.

This clone was detected only once. This chain uses TRBV7-6 with TRBJ2-7; 7 bases fit TRBD1. In germline, CDR1 is SGHVS, CDR2 FNYEAQ. CDR3 length equals 15 residues. V was pared by 1 base and J by 0 bases, with 3 bases of the junction left unmatched. CDR3 residues: CASSLVQGHSYEQYF. CDR3 in DNA: TGTGCCAGCAGCTTAGTACAGGGGCACTCCTACGAGCAGTACTTC.

This clone has just one count. The rearrangement links TRBV18 to TRBJ1-5; TRBD1 aligns across 9 bases. The CDR3 has 18 residues. V was pared by 6 bases and J by 0 bases, with 12 bases of the junction left unmatched. Germline V gene data show CDR1 as KGHSH and CDR2 as LQKENI. For the CDR3, the DNA is TGTGCCAGCTCCACCGGGACAGGGACTACATTTAGCAATCAGCCCCAGCATTTT. This translates into CASSTGTGTTFSNQPQHF.

This clone was seen a few times. This chain connects TRBV4-1 to TRBJ1-2, with TRBD1 matching over 7 bases. Germline V lookup: CDR1 MGHRA, CDR2 YSYEKL. After removal of 4 bases from V and 6 bases from J, the junction contained 14 bases not matched to a gene. The CDR3 is made up of 16 amino acids. CDR3 loop: CASSPYGDRDLDGYTF. The DNA of the CDR3 is TGCGCCAGCAGCCCCTATGGAGACAGGGACCTAGATGGCTACACCTTC.

This chain links TRBV5-4 with TRBJ1-1; D is uncertain. The CDR3 has 12 amino acids. The germline V gene encodes CDR1 SGHNT and CDR2 YYREEE (reference sequence). Trimming shortened V by 4 bases and J by 6 bases, and 10 bases separated the two germline ends. CDR3 nucleotide sequence: TGTGCCAGCAGCCCGAGTGGGGCTGAAGCTTTCTTT. Protein product: CASSPSGAEAFF.

The chain combines TRBV4-1 with TRBJ1-5; 8 nucleotides line up with TRBD1. Germline CDR1 is MGHRA and CDR2 is YSYEKL. V lost 0 bases to trimming and J lost 0 bases; unmatched junction nucleotides: 4. CDR3 length: 17 residues. The CDR3 sequence is CASSQDTGQVSNQPQHF. The CDR3 DNA is TGCGCCAGCAGCCAAGATACGGGACAGGTTAGCAATCAGCCCCAGCATTTT.

The chain employs TRBV7-6 and TRBJ2-3; 9 bases map to TRBD2. J lost 3 bases, V lost 5 bases, and 15 bases had no gene match. The CDR3 has 18 residues. Per the germline V gene, CDR1 is SGHVS and CDR2 is FNYEAQ. In nucleotides, the CDR3 is TGTGCCAGCAGCCCCCGCCGACCCGGGACTAGCCTTACAGATACGCAGTATTTT. Amino acid sequence: CASSPRRPGTSLTDTQYF.

The chain carries TRBV27 and TRBJ1-1, with a possible D match to TRBD1 (6 bases). The CDR3 sequence is 11 residues long. Germline assignment: CDR1 MNHEY and CDR2 SMNVEV (reference sequence). The ends were cut back, 5 bases at V and 7 bases at J, with 8 bases in the middle. CDR3 protein: CASSTGYEAFF. CDR3 nucleotides: TGTGCCAGCAGTACAGGGTATGAAGCTTTCTTT.

This chain joins TRBV7-2 and TRBJ1-1, with 12 bases identical to TRBD1. The CDR3 is 16 amino acids. Germline CDR1 and CDR2: SGHTA and FQGNSA. The junction had 2 bases not matched to a gene; V was cut back by 0 bases and J by 3 bases. The CDR3 coding sequence is TGTGCCAGCAGCTTAGCTGGGACAGGGGGCTACACTGAAGCTTTCTTT. It specifies CASSLAGTGGYTEAFF.

V and J are TRBV19 and TRBJ2-1; D remains ambiguous. Between the trimmed V and J ends, which lost 3 bases and 4 bases, there was a span of 13 bases. The germline gives CDR1 LNHDA, CDR2 SQIVND (reference sequence). The length of the CDR3 is 15 residues. The CDR3 region is CASSMSDGPYNEQFF. For the CDR3, the DNA is TGTGCCAGTAGTATGTCGGACGGGCCATACAATGAGCAGTTCTTC.

The rearrangement joins TRBV7-9 to TRBJ2-1; D not certain. Germline CDR1 reads SEHNR; CDR2 reads FQNEAQ (reference sequence). Trimming took 1 base from V and 5 from J, leaving 3 bases between them. This CDR3 has 12 residues. CDR3 DNA: TGTGCCAGCAGCTTAGAACACAATGAGCAGTTCTTC. It encodes CASSLEHNEQFF.

V is TRBV4-1 and J is TRBJ1-1; possible D gene TRBD1, 5 bases. Germline V gene sequence: CDR1 MGHRA, CDR2 YSYEKL. Deletions cut 1 base from V and 0 bases from J, with 6 bases between. The CDR3 loop spans 14 amino acids. The DNA for the CDR3 is TGCGCCAGCAGCCAAGCGGGGGTGAACACTGAAGCTTTCTTT. The encoded protein is CASSQAGVNTEAFF.

V is TRBV14 and J is TRBJ2-7; 10 bases align to TRBD1. The V gene's germline CDR1 is SGHDN and CDR2 FVKESK. The CDR3 totals 14 residues. Trimming cost V 5 bases and J 3 bases; bases outside gene matches: 4. In DNA form, the CDR3 reads TGTGCCAGCAGCTACCGGGACAGGGGCTACGAGCAGTACTTC. Translating it yields CASSYRDRGYEQYF.

This rearrangement joins TRBV30 to TRBJ1-2, with 11 bases that match TRBD1. V shed 5 bases, J shed 6 bases, and the junction held 11 bases outside the gene matches. The CDR3 totals 15 residues. The V gene's germline CDR1 is GTSNPN and CDR2 SVGIG (reference sequence). CDR3: CAWDLGQGAFHGYTF. The CDR3 DNA reads as TGTGCCTGGGACCTCGGACAGGGGGCTTTTCATGGCTACACCTTC.

This chain uses TRBV7-9 with TRBJ1-2; D perhaps matches TRBD1 (5 bases). Trimming stripped 4 bases from V and 7 bases from J, with 16 bases between. CDR1 and CDR2 from the germline V gene are SEHNR and FQNEAQ (reference sequence). The length of the CDR3 is 14 residues. CDR3 sequence: CASSSGTGVGGYTF. Here the CDR3 DNA reads TGTGCCAGCAGCTCCGGGACGGGCGTGGGTGGCTACACCTTC.